The present entry profiles one T cell receptor beta chain with its context. As yet, its antigen is unknown. The length of the CDR3 is 16 residues. Germline lookup yields CDR1 SGHTA and CDR2 FQGNSA. The V and J ends lost 5 bases and 1 base, in that order; junction bases with no gene match: 9. Primers for the PCR totalled 60 Vbeta and 13 Jbeta. Method: immunoSEQ multiplex PCR; TCRdb's copy keeps in-frame clones and lacks some. The sample lists 80,000 to 100,000 clones; about 60% were seen once. These data originate in a study of cytomegalovirus exposure and HLA in healthy donors. Study as a whole: T cells numbering around 190 million yielded 90 million to 140 million unique TCR beta sequences in an earlier analysis.

Whole-study findings and limits: Reports indicate that TCR beta sequences accurately predicted the HLA-A and HLA-B alleles of most subjects. Across donors, presence/absence analyses took sequencing depth to be roughly uniform.

The TCR was taken from a woman aged 40 to 50 in good health and CMV-seropositive. V gene TRBV7-2 combines with J gene TRBJ2-5; 8 bases are a match to TRBD2. Sequenced: PBMCs. The CDR3 protein is CASSQASGRSQETQYF. DNA of the CDR3: TGTGCCAGCAGCCAGGCCAGCGGGAGAAGCCAAGAGACCCAGTACTTC.